Below are 24 T cell receptor beta chains sequenced from a single sample in a study of blood T cell repertoires in COVID-19. Here immunoSEQ multiplex PCR was the method, and the copy in TCRdb shows in-frame clones only, minus some. Among nearly 55,000 clones listed, more than 70% were seen once. Sequencing was done on a sample of peripheral blood. The receptors stem from a man between 65 and 85 years old with active COVID-19.

This clone came up once. V is TRBV9 and J is TRBJ2-4; 7 nucleotides match TRBD1. V shed 4 bases and J 5 bases; nucleotides not matched to a gene: 3. Per the germline V gene, CDR1 is SGDLS and CDR2 is YYNGEE. The CDR3 is 13 amino acids. Here the CDR3 DNA reads TGTGCCAGCAGCCCCGGGACAGAAAACATTCAGTACTTC. It translates to CASSPGTENIQYF.

The V gene is TRBV24-1, the J gene TRBJ2-7; 10 nucleotides align to TRBD2. The CDR3 has 16 residues. Germline-derived CDR1 and CDR2 are KGHDR and SFDVKD. Trimming took 9 bases from V and 5 from J; bases not matched to a gene: 15. The CDR3 sequence is CATSGASSGGADEQYF. CDR3 coding DNA: TGTGCCACCTCTGGGGCATCGAGCGGGGGGGCCGACGAGCAGTACTTC.

The rearrangement uses TRBV29-1 and TRBJ2-7; D might be TRBD1 (5 bases). Trimming removed 4 bases from V and 7 bases from J, with 11 bases in between. Germline CDR1 is SQVTM and CDR2 is ANQGSEA. The CDR3 extends over 11 amino acids. This CDR3 is CSVGGAREQYF. The CDR3 region has the DNA TGCAGCGTTGGTGGGGCGCGGGAGCAGTACTTC.

This rearrangement joins TRBV12-3 or TRBV12-4 to TRBJ1-6; D remains ambiguous. This CDR3 is 12 amino acids long. Trimming removed 2 bases at V and 11 bases at J, with 7 bases between. The CDR3 sequence: CASSLKAAPLHF. In nucleotides, the CDR3 is TGTGCCAGCAGTTTAAAAGCGGCACCCCTCCACTTT.

The J gene is TRBJ2-7, the V gene TRBV5-1, with D maybe TRBD2 (6 bases). The length of the CDR3 is 15 residues. The germline V gene has CDR1 SGHRS and CDR2 YFSETQ. With 0 bases removed from V and 7 bases from J, the gap between germline ends came to 17 bases. The CDR3 sequence: CASSLGNVGGREQYF. The CDR3 DNA is TGCGCCAGCAGCTTGGGGAACGTCGGGGGAAGAGAGCAGTACTTC. Full variable domain (remainder filled in from reference TRBV5-1 and TRBJ2-7): KAGVTQTPRYLIKTRGQQVTLSCSPISGHRSVSWYQQTPGQGLQFLFEYFSETQRNKGNFPGRFSGRQFSNSRSEMNVSTLELGDSALYLCASSLGNVGGREQYFGPGTRLTVT.

V usage is TRBV6-2 or TRBV6-3 and J usage is TRBJ2-5; TRBD2 matches at 11 bases. CDR3 length equals 15 residues. Germline V gives CDR1 MNHEY, CDR2 SVGEGT. Losses at the gene ends were 0 bases for V and 5 bases for J; bases not matched to a gene: 2. CDR3 residues: CASSYSSGGVETQYF. CDR3 DNA: TGTGCCAGCAGTTACTCTAGCGGGGGGGTGGAGACCCAGTACTTC.

This clone was counted once. The gene calls are TRBV2 and TRBJ2-2; D ambiguous. The germline V gene has CDR1 SNHLY and CDR2 FYNNEI. V was trimmed by 2 bases and J by 1 base, leaving 5 bases between them. The CDR3 is made up of 14 amino acids. CDR3 DNA sequence: TGTGCCAGCAGTGAATTCCGGAACACCGGGGAGCTGTTTTTT. Translation: CASSEFRNTGELFF. The variable domain in full, completed from reference TRBV2 and TRBJ2-2, reads EPEVTQTPSHQVTQMGQEVILRCVPISNHLYFYWYRQILGQKVEFLVSFYNNEISEKSEIFDDQFSVERPDGSNFTLKIRSTKLEDSAMYFCASSEFRNTGELFFGEGSRLTVL.

This sequence joins TRBV19 and TRBJ2-3; the D gene is possibly TRBD1 (6 bases). This CDR3 has 17 amino acids. V was shortened by 2 bases and J by 0 bases, with 15 bases between the two germline ends. CDR1 is LNHDA, CDR2 SQIVND, per germline (reference sequence). The DNA of the CDR3 is TGTGCCAGTAGTATAAGTCAAGGACAGCGGAGCACAGATACGCAGTATTTT. Translation gives CASSISQGQRSTDTQYF.

The rearrangement uses TRBV2 and TRBJ2-3; no reliable D call. Germline lookup yields CDR1 SNHLY and CDR2 FYNNEI. The CDR3 loop spans 11 amino acids. V gave up 6 bases and J gave up 8 bases, with 9 bases separating them. The CDR3 nucleotides read TGTGCCAGCAGGGTCCCCGGTACGCAGTATTTT. Amino acids: CASRVPGTQYF.

The rearrangement links TRBV5-1 to TRBJ2-7; D is possibly TRBD2 (7 bases). There are 14 residues in the CDR3. V shed 1 base and J shed 4 bases, with 12 bases lying between them. The germline CDR1 and CDR2 sequences are SGHRS and YFSETQ. The CDR3 spells CASSLKGGPYEQYF. The CDR3 nucleotides are TGCGCCAGCAGCTTGAAGGGGGGGCCTTACGAGCAGTACTTC.

The genes are TRBV6-4 and TRBJ1-1, with TRBD1 matching over 8 bases. The CDR3 is 13 residues long. CDR1 and CDR2 from the germline V gene are MRHNA and SNTAGT. Losses at the gene ends were 6 bases for V and 4 bases for J; bases not matched to a gene: 4. This CDR3 reads CASSAGGITEAFF. In nucleotides, the CDR3 is TGTGCCAGCAGCGCAGGGGGCATCACTGAAGCTTTCTTT.

This clone has just one count. The CDR3 DNA reads TGTGCCAGCAGCCGGACTTCAACCACTGAAGCTTTCTTT. Residues: CASSRTSTTEAFF. This chain uses TRBV7-2 with TRBJ1-1; no reliable D call. Trimming cost V 5 bases and J 4 bases, with 11 bases left between them. This CDR3 is 13 amino acids long. From germline, CDR1 is SGHTA and CDR2 FQGNSA.

The rearrangement uses TRBV5-4 and TRBJ1-3; D not certain. Germline CDR1 and CDR2: SGHNT and YYREEE (reference sequence). This CDR3 contains 16 residues. V lost 4 bases and J lost 4, with 18 bases in between. This chain's CDR3 is CASSIGRGAKGNTIYF. The DNA of the CDR3 is TGTGCCAGCAGCATAGGACGGGGAGCCAAAGGAAACACCATATATTTT.

The rearrangement uses TRBV7-8 and TRBJ1-2, with TRBD1 identical over 7 bases. The CDR3 has 15 amino acids. Germline CDR1 reads SGHVS; CDR2 reads FQNEAQ. With V trimmed by 1 base and J by 2 bases, 4 bases remained unmatched. In nucleotides, the CDR3 is TGTGCCAGCAGCTTAGGAGACAGGGCGAACTATGGCTACACCTTC. It is translated as CASSLGDRANYGYTF.

This chain links TRBV4-2 with TRBJ1-3; possibly TRBD1 for D (6 bases). The V end lost 0 bases, the J end lost 0 bases, and 9 bases lay between the germline ends. The CDR3 sequence is 16 residues long. Germline V gives CDR1 LGHNA, CDR2 YNFKEQ. The CDR3 coding sequence is TGTGCCAGCAGCCAAGAGACAGGTAGCTCTGGAAACACCATATATTTT. It translates to CASSQETGSSGNTIYF.

The CDR3 here is CASSIFTRGTGELFF. CDR3 nucleotides: TGTGCCAGTAGTATTTTTACGCGAGGCACCGGGGAGCTGTTTTTT. J is TRBJ2-2 and V is TRBV19; D gene unclear. V lost 3 bases, J lost 4 bases, and 12 bases lay in between. Germline CDR1 reads LNHDA; CDR2 reads SQIVND (reference sequence). The CDR3 has 15 amino acids.

The chain links TRBV13 to TRBJ2-5, with 8 bases aligning to TRBD2. CDR1 is PRHDT and CDR2 is FYEKMQ in the germline V gene (reference sequence). The CDR3 is 17 residues long. V trimming: 0 bases; J trimming: 1 base; junction bases outside the gene matches: 7. CDR3 coding DNA: TGTGCCAGCAGCTTAGGAGCGGGGGCCCCCCGCCAAGAGACCCAGTACTTC. Translation gives CASSLGAGAPRQETQYF.

V and J are TRBV7-8 and TRBJ2-2; D not certain. The CDR3 totals 16 residues. CDR1 is SGHVS and CDR2 is FQNEAQ in the germline V gene. V gave up 3 bases and J gave up 1 base, with 12 bases separating them. CDR3 DNA: TGTGCCAGCAGCTTGATGGAGATCTTGAACACCGGGGAGCTGTTTTTT. It yields the protein CASSLMEILNTGELFF. Supplemented by reference TRBV7-8 and TRBJ2-2, the full variable domain reads GAGVSQSPRYKVAKRGQDVALRCDPISGHVSLFWYQQALGQGPEFLTYFQNEAQLDKSGLPSDRFFAERPEGSVSTLKIQRTQQEDSAVYLCASSLMEILNTGELFFGEGSRLTVL.

The chain recombines TRBV30 with TRBJ2-3, with 9 bases lining up with TRBD2. The CDR3 is made up of 15 amino acids. J gave up 4 bases and V 2 bases, and 7 bases lay outside the gene matches. Looked up from germline, CDR1 is GTSNPN and CDR2 is SVGIG (reference sequence). The CDR3 protein is CAWSIGTSRPDTQYF. The CDR3 nucleotides are TGTGCCTGGAGTATCGGGACTAGCAGGCCAGATACGCAGTATTTT. The full variable domain, rest sourced from reference TRBV30 and TRBJ2-3, is SQTIHQWPATLVQPVGSPLSLECTVEGTSNPNLYWYRQAAGRGLQLLFYSVGIGQISSEVPQNLSASRPQDRQFILSSKKLLLSDSGFYLCAWSIGTSRPDTQYFGPGTRLTVL.

This chain links TRBV5-1 with TRBJ1-2, with a possible D match to TRBD1 (6 bases). V was trimmed by 1 base and J by 2 bases, leaving 9 bases between them. The CDR3 spans 14 residues. Germline loops: CDR1 SGHRS, CDR2 YFSETQ. The CDR3 protein is CASSLRDMNYGYTF. CDR3 nucleotides: TGCGCCAGCAGCTTGAGGGACATGAACTATGGCTACACCTTC. The variable domain in full, completed from reference TRBV5-1 and TRBJ1-2, reads KAGVTQTPRYLIKTRGQQVTLSCSPISGHRSVSWYQQTPGQGLQFLFEYFSETQRNKGNFPGRFSGRQFSNSRSEMNVSTLELGDSALYLCASSLRDMNYGYTFGSGTRLTVV.

The rearrangement links TRBV19 to TRBJ1-1; 7 bases line up with TRBD1. Trimming took 10 bases from V and 1 from J; bases not matched to a gene: 6. CDR1 and CDR2 from the germline V gene are LNHDA and SQIVND (reference sequence). The CDR3 extends over 13 amino acids. The CDR3 spells CATEGQTNTEAFF. DNA for the CDR3: TGTGCCACCGAGGGACAGACGAACACTGAAGCTTTCTTT.

This clone has only one observation. The V and J genes are TRBV7-9 and TRBJ2-7; TRBD2 is a possible D gene (7 bases). Trimming took 0 bases from V and 2 from J, leaving 17 bases between them. CDR3 length: 17 amino acids. The V gene's germline CDR1 is SEHNR and CDR2 FQNEAQ (reference sequence). The CDR3 DNA is TGTGCCAGCAGCTTAGCTCCCCGAGGGGGAGGGCCCTACGAGCAGTACTTC. It specifies CASSLAPRGGGPYEQYF.

The chain is built from TRBV9 and TRBJ2-2; 9 bases align to TRBD2. Germline V lookup: CDR1 SGDLS, CDR2 YYNGEE. The V gene end was trimmed by 0 bases and the J gene end by 5 bases; junction bases not matched to a gene: 11. CDR3 size: 18 residues. CDR3 amino acids: CASSVVSGGGAGTGELFF. The CDR3, as DNA: TGTGCCAGCAGCGTAGTTTCCGGCGGGGGGGCAGGGACCGGGGAGCTGTTTTTT.

This sequence joins TRBV19 and TRBJ1-4; possible D gene TRBD1, 5 bases. Germline assignment: CDR1 LNHDA and CDR2 SQIVND (reference sequence). The CDR3 is 18 amino acids. V dropped 6 bases and J dropped 3 bases, with 23 bases sitting between them. CDR3 bases: TGTGCCAGTAGCCCCCGGGGGGTAAGGGGCGCACCTAATGAAAAACTGTTTTTT. It encodes CASSPRGVRGAPNEKLFF.